This is a list of T cell receptor beta chains from one sample in a study of regulatory T cells in long-lasting Graves disease. TCRdb reanalysed the multiplex PCR reads using MiXCR and keeps one entry per CDR3 protein. The sample yields over 650,000 distinct CDR3 sequences, 30% seen once. Material: peripheral blood mononuclear cells (PBMCs), obtained when the disease was refractory, from a patient treated with antithyroid drugs. The source is a female donor with Graves disease. The CDR3 runs from the conserved cysteine through the conserved F or W. The order of the fields is clone size, D gene, J gene, V gene, CDR3 protein, CDR3 DNA. A D gene is named only where the DNA matches it firmly. Clone size is stated in some rows and not others, as once, few, many or a class when expanded.

few - TRBJ1-5 TRBV6-2/TRBV6-3 CASSYLGPKTPQHF TGTGCCAGCAGTTACTTGGGCCCCAAGACGCCCCAGCATTTT
many - TRBJ1-5 TRBV12-3/TRBV12-4 CASSLADQPQHF TGTGCCAGCAGTTTAGCGGATCAGCCCCAGCATTTT
- TRBD1 TRBJ2-7 TRBV12-3/TRBV12-4 CASSLAQGATYEQYF TGTGCCAGCAGTTTAGCCCAGGGGGCCACCTACGAGCAGTACTTC
- TRBD1 TRBJ1-4 TRBV30 CAWSTGTGLYEKLFF TGTGCCTGGAGTACCGGGACAGGGCTTTACGAAAAACTGTTTTTT
few TRBD1 TRBJ1-2 TRBV9 CASSVVAQGHYGYTF TGTGCCAGCAGCGTTGTGGCACAGGGGCACTATGGCTACACCTTC
once - TRBJ1-5 TRBV20-1 CSSVAGQVINQPQHF TGCAGTTCTGTCGCGGGGCAGGTAATCAATCAGCCCCAGCATTTT
- TRBD2 TRBJ2-1 TRBV29-1 CSVELADYNEQFF TGCAGCGTTGAACTAGCGGACTACAATGAGCAGTTCTTC
- - TRBJ1-5 TRBV3-1 CASSQGTPYSNQPQHF TGTGCCAGCAGCCAAGGGACCCCGTATAGCAATCAGCCCCAGCATTTT
- - TRBJ2-7 TRBV27 CASSLLGDNPYEQYF TGTGCCAGCAGTTTATTGGGGGACAACCCCTACGAGCAGTACTTC
- TRBD1 TRBJ1-1 TRBV7-9 CASSLDAGTGEDTEAFF TGTGCCAGCAGCTTAGATGCTGGGACAGGGGAGGACACTGAAGCTTTCTTT
many - TRBJ1-1 TRBV20-1 CSARESGGVVEMRKAFF TGCAGTGCTAGAGAATCTGGGGGCGTTGTGGAAATGAGAAAAGCTTTCTTT
few - TRBJ1-5 TRBV25-1 CASSEGGVWGNQPQHF TGTGCCAGCAGTGAAGGTGGGGTGTGGGGCAATCAGCCCCAGCATTTT
many TRBD2 TRBJ2-1 TRBV11-2 CASSLAAGGLGTYNEQFF TGTGCCAGCAGCCTAGCGGCGGGGGGGTTAGGAACCTACAATGAGCAGTTCTTC
many TRBD2 TRBJ2-7 TRBV11-2 CASKGLAGTYEQYF TGTGCCAGCAAGGGACTAGCGGGGACCTACGAGCAGTACTTC
- - TRBJ1-1 TRBV20-1 CSASVQLNTEAFF TGCAGTGCTAGCGTACAGTTGAACACTGAAGCTTTCTTT
once TRBD1 TRBJ1-1 TRBV5-1 CASSFRDSELNTEASF TGCGCCAGCAGCTTCCGGGACAGTGAGTTGAACACTGAAGCTTCCTTT
- - TRBJ1-1 TRBV24-1 CATSDRGGFSGAFF TGTGCCACCAGTGATCGCGGGGGATTTTCAGGGGCTTTCTTT
- - TRBJ1-2 TRBV7-9 CASRPTTLPNYGYTF TGTGCCAGCAGACCGACGACATTACCGAACTATGGCTACACCTTC
- TRBD1 TRBJ1-5 TRBV20-1 CSAGDRSQHF TGCAGTGCCGGGGACAGATCCCAGCATTTT
- TRBD2 TRBJ2-7 TRBV4-1 CASSQGTISGSIPSSEQYF TGCGCCAGCAGCCAAGGCACGATTAGCGGGAGTATCCCCTCCTCCGAGCAGTACTTC
- TRBD1 TRBJ2-7 TRBV2 CASTEQGAAYEQYF TGTGCCAGCACTGAACAGGGGGCCGCCTACGAGCAGTACTTC
- TRBD1 TRBJ1-2 TRBV12-3/TRBV12-4 CASIDAWSGQGFYGYTF TGTGCCAGCATTGATGCATGGTCGGGACAGGGTTTCTATGGCTACACCTTC
- - TRBJ1-5 TRBV20-1 CSAHTSRGYNQPQHF TGCAGTGCCCATACGAGCAGGGGTTACAATCAGCCCCAGCATTTT
few - TRBJ2-7 TRBV11-2 CASSLISREQYF TGTGCCAGCAGCTTAATCTCTCGGGAGCAGTACTTC
few - TRBJ1-1 TRBV27 CASSLSGIDTEAFF TGTGCCAGCAGTTTATCAGGGATTGACACTGAAGCTTTCTTT
many - TRBJ1-1 TRBV29-1 CSVEDPGTEAFF TGCAGCGTTGAGGATCCGGGCACTGAAGCTTTCTTT
few TRBD1 TRBJ2-6 TRBV19 CASSPGGLGANVLTF TGTGCCAGTAGCCCAGGGGGCTTGGGGGCCAACGTCCTGACTTTC
- TRBD1 TRBJ1-5 TRBV20-1 CSATLTGARNQPQHF TGCAGTGCTACATTAACAGGGGCCCGCAATCAGCCCCAGCATTTT
few TRBD2 TRBJ2-7 TRBV9 CASSVSGTSSDEQYF TGTGCCAGCAGCGTAAGCGGGACTAGCTCGGACGAGCAGTACTTC
few - TRBJ2-2 TRBV20-1 CSARDHGSDTGELFF TGCAGTGCTAGAGATCACGGGTCCGATACCGGGGAGCTGTTTTTT
many - TRBJ1-1 TRBV2 CASTLTRQREAFF TGTGCCAGCACCTTGACGAGGCAGCGAGAAGCTTTCTTT
- - TRBJ2-7 TRBV12-3/TRBV12-4 CASSPDGDSYEQYF TGTGCCAGCAGCCCGGATGGGGACTCCTACGAGCAGTACTTC
- - TRBJ1-2 TRBV27 CASSLWPGIYDGYTF TGTGCCAGCAGTTTATGGCCGGGCATCTACGATGGCTACACCTTC
- - TRBJ2-3 TRBV6-5 CASSYLGASTDTQYF TGTGCCAGCAGTTATCTCGGCGCGAGCACAGATACGCAGTATTTT
few TRBD1 TRBJ2-2 TRBV11-2 CASSTGTGTGELFF TGTGCCAGCAGCACCGGGACAGGGACCGGGGAGCTGTTTTTT
many TRBD2 TRBJ2-7 TRBV12-3/TRBV12-4 CASSPYPTSGRSYEQYF TGTGCCAGCAGTCCCTACCCCACTAGCGGGCGCTCCTACGAGCAGTACTTC
- - TRBJ1-1 TRBV12-3/TRBV12-4 CASSLLGFGEAFF TGTGCCAGCAGTTTATTGGGCTTCGGTGAAGCTTTCTTT
many - TRBJ2-5 TRBV11-2 CASSPRPAQETQYF TGTGCCAGCAGCCCTCGCCCAGCACAAGAGACCCAGTACTTC
- TRBD1 TRBJ1-4 TRBV10-3 CAISDTGDTAWTNEKLFF TGTGCCATCAGTGACACAGGGGACACAGCGTGGACTAATGAAAAACTGTTTTTT
- - TRBJ2-7 TRBV19 CASGLLSYEQYF TGTGCCAGTGGACTGCTCTCCTACGAGCAGTACTTC
- TRBD1 TRBJ1-2 TRBV24-1 CATSDSWTGKLDGYTF TGTGCCACCAGTGATTCATGGACAGGGAAGTTGGATGGCTACACCTTC
- - TRBJ2-3 TRBV19 CASSEGLPGADTQYF TGTGCCAGTAGTGAGGGACTGCCCGGAGCAGATACGCAGTATTTT
- TRBD1 TRBJ1-1 TRBV15 CATSRDHAAGTGNTEAFF TGTGCCACCAGCAGAGATCATGCCGCTGGGACAGGCAACACTGAAGCTTTCTTT
few - TRBJ2-7 TRBV27 CASRVQGVTDEQYF TGTGCCAGCAGAGTCCAGGGCGTAACTGACGAGCAGTACTTC
many TRBD1 TRBJ1-2 TRBV6-1 CASRDRGVRYGYTF TGTGCCAGCAGAGACAGGGGGGTACGATATGGCTACACCTTC
few - TRBJ1-5 TRBV5-6 CASSSRETGWDQPQHF TGTGCCAGCAGCTCCCGGGAAACAGGGTGGGATCAGCCCCAGCATTTT
few - TRBJ2-7 TRBV3-1 CASSQDIGSKQYF TGTGCCAGCAGCCAAGATATAGGCAGCAAGCAGTACTTC
- - TRBJ1-4 TRBV6-1 CASTETARNEKLFF TGTGCCAGCACTGAGACAGCGCGAAATGAAAAACTGTTTTTT
few TRBD1 TRBJ1-2 TRBV9 CASSLPGGGNYGYTF TGTGCCAGCAGCTTGCCAGGGGGGGGAAACTATGGCTACACCTTC
few - TRBJ1-5 TRBV20-1 CSARGFGLDSNQPQHF TGCAGTGCTAGAGGGTTTGGGTTAGATAGCAATCAGCCCCAGCATTTT
few TRBD2 TRBJ2-5 TRBV9 CASSVTSWGGQETQYF TGTGCCAGCAGCGTGACGTCATGGGGGGGCCAAGAGACCCAGTACTTC
many TRBD1 TRBJ2-7 TRBV11-2 CASSHGRQGFYEQYF TGTGCCAGCAGTCACGGGAGACAGGGGTTTTACGAGCAGTACTTC
many TRBD2 TRBJ2-5 TRBV12-3/TRBV12-4 CASSPTSGLAEETQYF TGTGCCAGCAGTCCGACCTCGGGACTAGCGGAAGAGACCCAGTACTTC